The rows below give T cell receptor beta chains drawn from one sample of a study of shared clonotypes between healthy human individuals. The assay was immunoSEQ multiplex PCR, and TCRdb's table has in-frame clones only and misses some. The table records under 750,000 clones, around 70% of them present only once. Sequenced sample: memory CD4+ T cells sorted from blood. These receptors all come from a woman in her 30s in good health. Both conserved end residues are part of each CDR3. A D gene is named only where the DNA matches it firmly. Clone size is not always given. Where it is, it says once, few, many or a class for expanded clones.

DNA	CDR3	D	V	J	size
TGTGCCAGCAGCCCAAGACCCGCGGCGGGCACTGAAGCTTTCTTT	CASSPRPAAGTEAFF	-	TRBV7-3	TRBJ1-1	once
TGCAGCGTGCTCGATGCGGGGGCAGATACGCAGTATTTT	CSVLDAGADTQYF	TRBD2	TRBV29-1	TRBJ2-3	-
TGTGCCAGTAGTGGTGGCGGGAACACCGGGGAGCTGTTTTTT	CASSGGGNTGELFF	-	TRBV19	TRBJ2-2	-
TGCGCCAGCAGCTTGCTGGGAGGTGGAGAGACCCAGTACTTC	CASSLLGGGETQYF	-	TRBV5-1	TRBJ2-5	-
TGTGCCAGCAGTTATGGGACTGATGCGGGGCTGCAGTACTTC	CASSYGTDAGLQYF	-	TRBV6-5	TRBJ2-7	few
TGTGCCAGTAGTATAGACGGATACGTCGCAGATACGCAGTATTTT	CASSIDGYVADTQYF	-	TRBV19	TRBJ2-3	-
TGTGCCAGCAGCTACGAGGGGGGTGCTGGGGCCAACGTCCTGACTTTC	CASSYEGGAGANVLTF	-	TRBV7-9	TRBJ2-6	-
TGTGCCAGCAGCGCCCGGGACCTACTGAACGCTGAAGCTTTCTTT	CASSARDLLNAEAFF	-	TRBV7-9	TRBJ1-1	-
TGTGCCAGCAGCTTGGGCCGGAGCTCCTACGAGCAGTACTTC	CASSLGRSSYEQYF	-	TRBV5-5	TRBJ2-7	-
TGTGCCAGCAGTAAGACTAGCGGGAGGTGGGAGACCCAGTACTTC	CASSKTSGRWETQYF	TRBD2	TRBV27	TRBJ2-5	-
TGCAGCCTAAGTAGCGGGAGGGCCAGGGGTGAGCAGTTCTTC	CSLSSGRARGEQFF	TRBD2	TRBV29-1	TRBJ2-1	-
TGTGCCAGCAGCTTAAGGGCAGATACGCAGTATTTT	CASSLRADTQYF	-	TRBV5-4	TRBJ2-3	-
TGCGCCAGCAGAGTTTCCGTCACAGATACGCAGTATTTT	CASRVSVTDTQYF	-	TRBV5-1	TRBJ2-3	-
TGTGCCAGCAGCACCCACATCTTTAACTACGAGCAGTACTTC	CASSTHIFNYEQYF	-	TRBV7-2	TRBJ2-7	-
TGTGCCAGCAGCTTAGGACTAGCGGGGATCTACGAGCAGTACTTC	CASSLGLAGIYEQYF	TRBD2	TRBV5-4	TRBJ2-7	-
TGTGCCAGCAGGGTCACAGGAGGTGGAAACACCATATATTTT	CASRVTGGGNTIYF	-	TRBV28	TRBJ1-3	once
TGTGCCAGCAGTTACTCTGGTCGGGGGAGCACAGATACGCAGTATTTT	CASSYSGRGSTDTQYF	-	TRBV6-5	TRBJ2-3	-
TGTGCCAGCAGCCGGACAGGGAACACCGGGGAGCTGTTTTTT	CASSRTGNTGELFF	TRBD1	TRBV6-1	TRBJ2-2	once
TGTGCCAGCAGCTTAGCGGGCGGGAGGAACACAGATACGCAGTATTTT	CASSLAGGRNTDTQYF	TRBD2	TRBV13	TRBJ2-3	-
TGTGCCAGCAGTGAGGGCGGTAGCACAGATACGCAGTATTTT	CASSEGGSTDTQYF	-	TRBV6-4	TRBJ2-3	many
TGTGCCAGCAGCTCCCATCGCGGGAGCAAAAGGGATACGCAGTATTTT	CASSSHRGSKRDTQYF	TRBD2	TRBV11-2	TRBJ2-3	-
TGTGCCAGCAGCTCCCCAGGGGTAAGAAGGTACTTC	CASSSPGVRRYF	-	TRBV28	TRBJ2-7	-